Each of the 23 T cell receptor beta chains below was sequenced from the same sample in a study of Graves' ophthalmopathy and Graves' hyperthyroidism. Amplification from RNA transcripts yielded the TCR beta CDR3 regions. The authors performed first-round RT-PCR with HTBI primers and then a second-round multiplex PCR. MiXCR was run by TCRdb on the multiplex PCR reads, yielding one entry per CDR3 protein. The sample contains a few hundred thousand distinct CDR3 sequences, about 18% of which appear only once. The source material was peripheral blood. The origin of the receptors is an adult woman with stable Graves' hyperthyroidism.

The table lists this clonotype with a few counts. The gene calls are TRBV6-5 and TRBJ2-5, with 9 bases identical to TRBD2. This CDR3 has 16 amino acids. J lost 2 bases, V lost 0 bases, and 4 bases had no gene match. Germline V gene lookup returns CDR1 MNHEY and CDR2 SVGAGI. DNA of the CDR3: TGTGCCAGCAGTTACTCTCAAGCGGGAGGTCAAGAGACCCAGTACTTC. Protein: CASSYSQAGGQETQYF.

This clonotype was observed many times. This chain links TRBV7-2 with TRBJ1-5; D gene ambiguous. The CDR3 loop spans 16 amino acids. V was trimmed by 0 bases and J by 1 base, leaving 10 bases between them. The germline V gene encodes CDR1 SGHTA and CDR2 FQGNSA. CDR3 sequence (DNA): TGTGCCAGCAGCTTAGCAGGGTTTTCCAGCAATCAGCCCCAGCATTTT. It translates to CASSLAGFSSNQPQHF.

Many counts were recorded for this clonotype. One end of the junction varies from germline; a read error may be responsible. The chain has TRBV28 and TRBJ1-2; no reliable D call. Germline loops: CDR1 MDHEN, CDR2 SYDVKM. The CDR3 is 12 amino acids. The CDR3 region has the DNA TGTGCCAGCAGGTTATGGCTGGTCGGCTACACCTTC. This codes for CASRLWLVGYTF.

This clonotype has just a few counts. The CDR3 is CASSFRLAGTSYEQYF. The CDR3 DNA reads TGTGCCAGTAGTTTCAGACTAGCGGGAACCTCCTACGAGCAGTACTTC. This chain joins TRBV19 and TRBJ2-7, with 11 bases lining up with TRBD2. The germline CDR1 and CDR2 sequences are LNHDA and SQIVND (reference sequence). The CDR3 sequence is 16 residues long. Unmatched junction bases numbered 6, after V lost 5 bases and J lost 0 bases.

The chain combines TRBV6-1 with TRBJ2-5; D possibly corresponds to TRBD1 (6 bases). The germline V gene encodes CDR1 MNHNS and CDR2 SASEGT. The CDR3 has 14 amino acids. Between the trimmed V and J ends, which lost 2 bases and 5 bases, there was a span of 12 bases. This CDR3 is CASSETPGEETQYF. The CDR3 nucleotides read TGTGCCAGCAGTGAAACTCCAGGGGAGGAGACCCAGTACTTC.

This clonotype showed up many times. The genes are TRBV5-4 and TRBJ2-7; 10 bases are shared with TRBD2. The CDR3 runs to 16 residues. V was pared by 5 bases and J by 0 bases, with 8 bases of the junction left unmatched. Germline V gene lookup returns CDR1 SGHNT and CDR2 YYREEE (reference sequence). The CDR3 nucleotides are TGTGCCAGCAGACACGCCGGGACTAGCGACTCCTACGAGCAGTACTTC. Its protein is CASRHAGTSDSYEQYF.

The chain carries TRBV12-3 or TRBV12-4 and TRBJ1-1, with 8 bases matching TRBD1. The CDR3 is 14 amino acids. Trimming cost V 3 bases and J 3 bases; bases outside gene matches: 3. The CDR3 DNA reads as TGTGCCAGCAGTTTCACAGGGGGAGACACTGAAGCTTTCTTT. Protein: CASSFTGGDTEAFF.

This clonotype was picked up many times. The rearrangement links TRBV19 to TRBJ2-7; 10 nucleotides line up with TRBD1. The ends lost 3 bases at V and 4 bases at J; junction bases unmatched: 6. Looked up from germline, CDR1 is LNHDA and CDR2 is SQIVND (reference sequence). The CDR3 sequence is 15 residues long. CDR3: CASSIYSDRGYEQYF. In DNA form, the CDR3 reads TGTGCCAGTAGTATTTACTCGGACAGGGGGTACGAGCAGTACTTC. The variable domain in full, with the rest retrieved from reference TRBV19 and TRBJ2-7, is DGGITQSPKYLFRKEGQNVTLSCEQNLNHDAMYWYRQDPGQGLRLIYYSQIVNDFQKGDIAEGYSVSREKKESFPLTVTSAQKNPTAFYLCASSIYSDRGYEQYFGPGTRLTVT.

There are a few counts of this clonotype. This rearrangement joins TRBV3-1 to TRBJ2-7; 7 positions agree with TRBD1. The CDR3 is 13 amino acids. Looked up from germline, CDR1 is LGHDT and CDR2 is YNNKEL (reference sequence). V shed 4 bases and J 5 bases; nucleotides not matched to a gene: 5. CDR3 residues: CASSRQGAHEQYF. CDR3 coding DNA: TGTGCCAGCAGCCGACAGGGTGCCCACGAGCAGTACTTC.

In this sample, this clonotype turned up many times. The chain joins TRBV27 to TRBJ1-2; TRBD1 aligns across 7 bases. Germline loops: CDR1 MNHEY, CDR2 SMNVEV (reference sequence). There are 14 residues in the CDR3. The junction had 7 bases not matched to a gene; V was cut back by 6 bases and J by 3 bases. The CDR3 here is CASRVTGFDYGYTF. CDR3 coding DNA: TGTGCCAGCAGGGTGACAGGGTTCGACTATGGCTACACCTTC.

At least ten counts were recorded for this clonotype. The J gene is TRBJ1-1, the V gene TRBV12-3 or TRBV12-4; TRBD1 is a possible D gene (5 bases). Trimming took 4 bases from V and 1 from J, leaving 13 bases between them. This CDR3 is 15 amino acids long. The chain's CDR3 is CASSYDSPENTEAFF. The CDR3 DNA reads TGTGCCAGCAGTTACGACAGCCCCGAGAACACTGAAGCTTTCTTT.

This clonotype was picked up a small number of times. V is TRBV7-2 and J is TRBJ2-5, with D hard to call. The CDR3 consists of 12 residues. Trimming removed 7 bases at V and 7 bases at J, with 13 bases between. Germline V gives CDR1 SGHTA, CDR2 FQGNSA. In DNA form, the CDR3 reads TGTGCCAGCAACTCCCCCCGTGGGACCCAGTACTTC. This codes for CASNSPRGTQYF.

This clonotype was observed at least ten times. The J gene is TRBJ2-7, the V gene TRBV12-3 or TRBV12-4; the D gene is possibly TRBD2 (5 bases). The CDR3 runs to 14 residues. Trimming cost V 8 bases and J 4 bases, with 18 bases left between them. CDR3 protein: CASRPTPGGYEQYF. The CDR3 DNA sequence: TGTGCCAGCCGACCGACTCCCGGCGGGTACGAGCAGTACTTC.

The chain employs TRBV30 and TRBJ1-1, with D unclear. Germline V gives CDR1 GTSNPN, CDR2 SVGIG (reference sequence). CDR3 length: 10 amino acids. The V end was cut by 0 bases, the J end by 7 bases, with 3 bases between. CDR3 in amino acids: CAWSVVEAFF. The CDR3 coding sequence is TGTGCCTGGAGTGTAGTTGAAGCTTTCTTT.

This clonotype showed up many times. The V gene is TRBV6-5, the J gene TRBJ2-5; weak D call: TRBD2 (6 bases). From germline, CDR1 is MNHEY and CDR2 SVGAGI. V lost 6 bases and J lost 4, with 15 bases in between. This CDR3 is built from 14 residues. In nucleotides, the CDR3 is TGTGCCAGCAGACCCCTCGGGGGTAGAGAGACCCAGTACTTC. As protein: CASRPLGGRETQYF.

The chain uses TRBV12-3 or TRBV12-4 and TRBJ1-5; 12 nucleotides line up with TRBD1. Trimming cost V 5 bases and J 2 bases; bases outside gene matches: 4. The CDR3 runs to 16 residues. The CDR3 region is CASSRDRGPGNQPQHF. Here the CDR3 DNA reads TGTGCCAGCAGTCGGGACAGGGGGCCGGGCAATCAGCCCCAGCATTTT.

The V and J genes are TRBV25-1 and TRBJ2-7; 12 bases fit TRBD1. The V gene's germline CDR1 is MGHDK and CDR2 SYGVNS. V gave up 5 bases and J gave up 8 bases; unmatched junction bases: 10. The CDR3 totals 15 residues. Written as DNA, the CDR3 is TGTGCCAGCAGTCAAGCCGGGACAGGGGGCCTCAAGCAGTACTTC. This codes for CASSQAGTGGLKQYF.

V is TRBV20-1 and J is TRBJ2-7, with 9 bases lining up with TRBD1. Germline CDR1 DFQATT, CDR2 SNEGSKA (reference sequence). The CDR3 extends over 14 amino acids. The trim removed 5 bases at V and 4 bases at J, leaving 9 bases unmatched. The CDR3 sequence is CSAEQGTGSYEQYF. In DNA, the CDR3 is TGCAGTGCTGAACAGGGGACAGGGTCTTACGAGCAGTACTTC.

This clonotype has ten or more counts. This chain uses TRBV6-1 with TRBJ2-7; TRBD1 might be the D (6 bases). Germline CDR1 reads MNHNS; CDR2 reads SASEGT. CDR3 size: 13 residues. V lost 6 bases, J lost 2 bases, and 11 bases lay in between. CDR3 in amino acids: CASRQGQPYEQYF. The CDR3 bases are TGTGCCAGCAGGCAGGGGCAACCCTACGAGCAGTACTTC.

For this clonotype: A much larger clone differs from this one at a single base, so this may be a read error. The chain combines TRBV29-1 with TRBJ2-5, with D perhaps matching TRBD2 (6 bases). Per the germline V gene, CDR1 is SQVTM and CDR2 is ANQGSEA. There are 15 residues in the CDR3. In DNA form, the CDR3 reads TGCAGCGCGTGGGACTCGGGACTTACTCAAGAGACCAAGTACTTC. Translating gives CSAWDSGLTQETKYF.

This clonotype was observed once. This CDR3 is CASAVEDRRSYEQYF. CDR3 in DNA: TGTGCCAGCGCCGTGGAGGACCGAAGGTCCTACGAGCAGTACTTC. The chain recombines TRBV6-1 with TRBJ2-7; perhaps TRBD2 as D (5 bases). Germline CDR1 reads MNHNS; CDR2 reads SASEGT. V was cut by 8 bases and J by 1 base, with 18 bases left in between. The CDR3 sequence is 15 residues long.

There are many counts of this clonotype. For the CDR3, the DNA is TGCGCCAGCAGTGACAGCTTAAACACTGAAGCTTTCTTT. It translates to CASSDSLNTEAFF. This rearrangement joins TRBV5-1 to TRBJ1-1; TRBD1 might be the D (5 bases). The CDR3 sequence is 13 residues long. Germline CDR1 reads SGHRS; CDR2 reads YFSETQ. Trimming stripped 5 bases from V and 2 bases from J, with 10 bases between.

This clonotype was counted ten times or more. The V gene is TRBV4-3, the J gene TRBJ1-2; D is perhaps TRBD1 (6 bases). V dropped 3 bases and J dropped 4 bases, with 12 bases sitting between them. The CDR3 covers 14 residues. Looked up from germline, CDR1 is LGHNA and CDR2 is YSLEER. The chain's CDR3 is CASSQEGQSYGYTF. In DNA form, the CDR3 reads TGCGCCAGCAGCCAGGAAGGACAGAGCTATGGCTACACCTTC.